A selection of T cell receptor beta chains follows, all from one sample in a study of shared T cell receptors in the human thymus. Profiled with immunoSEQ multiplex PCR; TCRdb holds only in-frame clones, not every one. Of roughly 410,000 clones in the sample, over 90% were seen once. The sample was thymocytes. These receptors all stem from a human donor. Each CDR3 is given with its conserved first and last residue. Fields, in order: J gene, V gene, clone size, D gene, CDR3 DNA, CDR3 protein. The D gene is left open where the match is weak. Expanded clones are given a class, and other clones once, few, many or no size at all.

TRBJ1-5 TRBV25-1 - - TGTGCCAGCAGTGAAAGACATTCGGGGAGCAATCAGCCCCAGCATTTT CASSERHSGSNQPQHF
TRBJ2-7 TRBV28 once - TGTGCCAGCCACCCCAGGGCTTCGTACGAGCAGTACTTC CASHPRASYEQYF
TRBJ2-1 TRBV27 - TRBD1 TGTGCCAGCAGTTTACCAGGGACAGTTAAGTCCAAAAATGAGCAGTTCTTC CASSLPGTVKSKNEQFF
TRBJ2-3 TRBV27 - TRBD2 TGTGCCAGCAAGGGCGGGCTAGCGGGAAGAACAGATACGCAGTATTTT CASKGGLAGRTDTQYF
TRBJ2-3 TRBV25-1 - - TGTGCCAGCACCCCGGGGAGGGGGCTTGGCACAGATACGCAGTATTTT CASTPGRGLGTDTQYF
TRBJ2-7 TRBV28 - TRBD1 TGTGCCAGCAGCATCAATAAGGACAGGAAGCGTGAGCAGTACTTC CASSINKDRKREQYF
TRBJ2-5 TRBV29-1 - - TGCAGCGTTGGGGTTTGGGACCCCGACTATCACGGGGAGACCCAGTACTTC CSVGVWDPDYHGETQYF
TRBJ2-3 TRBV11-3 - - TGTGCCAGCAGCTTATCCGACGCGGGGAGCACAGATACGCAGTATTTT CASSLSDAGSTDTQYF
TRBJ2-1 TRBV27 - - TGTGCCACCCAAGGGGTGAATGCCTACAATGAGCAGTTCTTC CATQGVNAYNEQFF
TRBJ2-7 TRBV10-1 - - TGCGCCAGCAGTGAGTGGACCGGCGCCTACGAGCAGTACTTC CASSEWTGAYEQYF
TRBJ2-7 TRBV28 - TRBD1 TGTGCCAGCACCCGAGGGTGGGCAGGGGGACACACCACGGACGAGCAGTACTTC CASTRGWAGGHTTDEQYF
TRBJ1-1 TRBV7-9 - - TGTGCCAGCAGCCCCAGCCGGGGAGTATGGACTGAAGCTTTCTTT CASSPSRGVWTEAFF
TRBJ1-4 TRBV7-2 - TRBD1 TGTGCCAGCAGCCACTTAGAACCGGGACAGGGTGGGGACGGGGAAAAACTGTTTTTT CASSHLEPGQGGDGEKLFF
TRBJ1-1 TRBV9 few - TGTGCCAGCAGCGCTCCTCCCGGGACCGTTACTGAAGCTTTCTTT CASSAPPGTVTEAFF
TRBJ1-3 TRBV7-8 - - TGTGCCAGCAGCCCCCGCCTCGGGCTCTCTGGAAACACCATATATTTT CASSPRLGLSGNTIYF
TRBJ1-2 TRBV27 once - TGTGCCAGCAGTTGGGGAGACTCGGCTGGCTACACCTTC CASSWGDSAGYTF
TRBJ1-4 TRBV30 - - TGTGCCTGGAGTGGCCAGGAAGTTGAAAAACTGTTTTTT CAWSGQEVEKLFF
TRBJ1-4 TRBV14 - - TGTGCCAGCAGCCAGAGGAAAGAGGAGGGTGAAAAACTGTTTTTT CASSQRKEEGEKLFF
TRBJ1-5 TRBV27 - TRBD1 TGTGCCAGCAGTTTATCCGGGACAGGAGTCAATCAGCCCCAGCATTTT CASSLSGTGVNQPQHF
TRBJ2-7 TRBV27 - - TGTGCCAGCAGTTTAATAGCGGATCCAGGCACCGGCTCCTACGAGCAGTACTTC CASSLIADPGTGSYEQYF
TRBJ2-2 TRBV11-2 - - TGTGCCAGCAGCTTATTCAGAGACACCGGGGAGCTGTTTTTT CASSLFRDTGELFF
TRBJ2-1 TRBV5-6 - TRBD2 TGTGCCAGCAGCTGCCGGACTAGCGGCAGCTCCTACAATGAGCAGTTCTTC CASSCRTSGSSYNEQFF
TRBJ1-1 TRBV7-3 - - TGTGCCAGCAGCCCAATCGGTAAGAGGCCGAACACTGAAGCTTTCTTT CASSPIGKRPNTEAFF
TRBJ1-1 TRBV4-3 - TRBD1 TGCGCCAGCAGCCAGGGACAGGGGGTTGATGAAGCTTTCTTT CASSQGQGVDEAFF
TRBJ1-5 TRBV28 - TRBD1 TGTGCCAGCAGTGCCGACAGGGGGCCACAACCCGACAATCAGCCCCAGCATTTT CASSADRGPQPDNQPQHF
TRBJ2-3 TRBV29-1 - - TGCAGCGCTAAGACCCAGGGGGATACGCAGTATTTT CSAKTQGDTQYF
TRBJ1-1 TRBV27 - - TGTGCCAGCTGGGGACCGGGGAACACTGAAGCTTTCTTT CASWGPGNTEAFF
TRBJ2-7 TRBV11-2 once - TGTGCCAGCAGCCTTCATCCGGAACACTCTGTGTGCTACGAGCAGTACTTC CASSLHPEHSVCYEQYF
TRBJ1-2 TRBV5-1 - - TGCGCCAGCAGCTTGGGGGGCGGAGATGGCTACACCTTC CASSLGGGDGYTF
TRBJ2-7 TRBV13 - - TGTGCCAGCAGCTTAGGACTGGCGCACGAGCAGTACTTC CASSLGLAHEQYF
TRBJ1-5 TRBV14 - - TGTGCCAGCAGCCAATTTTACCTCCACAATAGATATAGCAATCAGCCCCAGCATTTT CASSQFYLHNRYSNQPQHF
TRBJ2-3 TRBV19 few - TGTGCCAGTAGTTCTCAGACAGAACGTAGCACAGATACGCAGTATTTT CASSSQTERSTDTQYF
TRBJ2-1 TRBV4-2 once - TGTGCCAGCAGCCATCCGGGAGAAGGGCAGTTCTTC CASSHPGEGQFF
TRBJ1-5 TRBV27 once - TGTGCCAGCAGTACTGGCTCTCAGCCCCAGCATTTT CASSTGSQPQHF
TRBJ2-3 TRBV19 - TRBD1 TGTGCCAGTAGTATGCACAGGGGACGGACAGATACGCAGTATTTT CASSMHRGRTDTQYF
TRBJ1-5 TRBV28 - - TGTGCCAGCAGTCAAAAGCCGGACAGTTCCAATCAGCCCCAGCATTTT CASSQKPDSSNQPQHF
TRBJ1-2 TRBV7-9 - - TGTGCCAGCAGCTTAGTTCAAACAGGGCCGCATGGCTACACCTTC CASSLVQTGPHGYTF
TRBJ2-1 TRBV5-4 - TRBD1 TGTGCCAGCAGGCTTGGGGTAAGGGACAGGGCCGACAATGAGCAGTTCTTC CASRLGVRDRADNEQFF
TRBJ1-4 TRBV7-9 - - TGTGCCAGCAGCCTGAACCTCCAGGGGACGTTGTCGGAAAAACTGTTTTTT CASSLNLQGTLSEKLFF
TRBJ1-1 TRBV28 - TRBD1 TGTGCCAGCAGCTTGTCTAACAGGGGCTCCTTGAACACTGAAGCTTTCTTT CASSLSNRGSLNTEAFF
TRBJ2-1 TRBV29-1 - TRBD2 TGCAGCGTTGAAGGGGGGACTAGCGGGAGAGAATCCTACAATGAGCAGTTCTTC CSVEGGTSGRESYNEQFF
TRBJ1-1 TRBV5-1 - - TGCGCCAGCAGCTTGGGGGTGGAGGCAGGACCGGGGAACACTGAAGCTTTCTTT CASSLGVEAGPGNTEAFF